This TCR beta chain was recorded in a study of cytomegalovirus exposure and HLA in healthy donors. The study ran its PCR with 60 Vbeta and 13 Jbeta primers. Authors' processing steps: Later analysis identified roughly 82 million unique TCR beta chains, approximately 10 million shared. TCRdb's copy holds only in-frame clones and misses some; the assay was immunoSEQ multiplex PCR. The DNA gave D and trimming, while V, J and clone size come from that table. The data hold 180,000 or so clones, with roughly four fifths observed a single time. The CDR3 spans 15 residues. Germline V gives CDR1 SGHRS, CDR2 YFSETQ. The junction had 8 bases not matched to a gene; V was cut back by 4 bases and J by 2 bases.

The sequence derives from a male donor in good health and CMV-seronegative. The sequenced material came from PBMCs. The V call is TRBV5-1, the J call TRBJ2-5; the match to TRBD2 covers 7 bases. For the CDR3, the DNA is TGCGCCAGCAGCCTTACTAGCGCTCCTCAAGAGACCCAGTACTTC. As protein: CASSLTSAPQETQYF.